These 8 T cell receptor beta chains originate from one sample sequenced in a study of shared clonotypes between healthy human individuals. Some clones are missing from TCRdb's copy, which holds only in-frame ones; the method was immunoSEQ multiplex PCR. The data contain about 1.5 million clones, 95% to 99% of them singletons. The sequenced sample consisted of naive CD4+ T cells sorted from blood. Regarding subset: CD45RA+ positively selected. All receptors come from a man younger than 45 in good health.

The chain carries TRBV5-1 and TRBJ2-7, with TRBD1 identical over 8 bases. Germline lookup yields CDR1 SGHRS and CDR2 YFSETQ. V was clipped by 0 bases and J by 3 bases; unmatched bases: 5. The CDR3 is made up of 15 amino acids. The CDR3 DNA follows: TGCGCCAGCAGCTTGGCCCCGGGACAGGTCTACGAGCAGTACTTC. Translation gives CASSLAPGQVYEQYF.

V and J are TRBV27 and TRBJ2-5; the D is unclear. CDR3 length equals 14 residues. CDR1 is MNHEY and CDR2 is SMNVEV in the germline V gene (reference sequence). Trimming stripped 4 bases from V and 5 bases from J, with 14 bases between. The CDR3 is CASSYQDRFETQYF. In DNA, the CDR3 is TGTGCCAGCAGTTACCAGGACCGCTTCGAGACCCAGTACTTC.

This chain joins TRBV5-1 and TRBJ1-5; 7 bases are a match to TRBD1. This CDR3 contains 16 residues. After removal of 5 bases from V and 0 bases from J, the junction contained 8 bases not matched to a gene. The germline V gene encodes CDR1 SGHRS and CDR2 YFSETQ. The CDR3 coding sequence is TGCGCCAGCAGTCCCGGGACAGCCTTTAGCAATCAGCCCCAGCATTTT. Amino acid sequence: CASSPGTAFSNQPQHF.

The genes are TRBV6-5 and TRBJ2-1; 8 bases align to TRBD1. The germline CDR1 and CDR2 sequences are MNHEY and SVGAGI. Trimming removed 8 bases from V and 3 bases from J; junction bases left unmatched: 3. The CDR3 runs 13 residues. CDR3 region: CASGTGDYNEQFF. Here the CDR3 DNA reads TGTGCCAGCGGGACAGGCGACTACAATGAGCAGTTCTTC.

The chain carries TRBV9 and TRBJ1-5, with 7 nucleotides matching TRBD1. This CDR3 has 15 residues. Looked up from germline, CDR1 is SGDLS and CDR2 is YYNGEE. Trimming at V came to 0 bases and at J to 4 bases, leaving 4 bases not matched to a gene. CDR3 in DNA: TGTGCCAGCAGCGTAGGAGGGACAGCAAATCAGCCCCAGCATTTT. Its translation is CASSVGGTANQPQHF.

This chain connects TRBV19 to TRBJ2-2, with D perhaps TRBD1 (5 bases). The CDR3 is 16 residues long. V was trimmed by 1 base and J by 1 base, leaving 10 bases between them. Germline V gene lookup returns CDR1 LNHDA and CDR2 SQIVND (reference sequence). The CDR3 nucleotides are TGTGCCAGTAGTATAGTTGGGGCCCAGAACACCGGGGAGCTGTTTTTT. This translates into CASSIVGAQNTGELFF.

On this clone: Other DNA sequences in this specimen translate into the identical CDR3. The genes are TRBV18 and TRBJ2-5; D is possibly TRBD1 (5 bases). The germline gives CDR1 KGHSH, CDR2 LQKENI. Trimming took 1 base from V and 1 from J, leaving 10 bases between them. This CDR3 has 15 amino acids. The CDR3 nucleotides are TGTGCCAGCTCACCACTTCCAGACAGCCAAGAGACCCAGTACTTC. Its translation: CASSPLPDSQETQYF.

The V gene is TRBV9, the J gene TRBJ1-1; TRBD1 is a possible D gene (5 bases). Deletions cut 3 bases from V and 3 bases from J, with 9 bases between. The CDR3 covers 13 residues. The germline CDR1 and CDR2 sequences are SGDLS and YYNGEE. The CDR3 loop reads CASSDDSDTEAFF. Written as DNA, the CDR3 is TGTGCCAGCAGCGACGACAGCGACACTGAAGCTTTCTTT.